Listed below are T cell receptor beta chains from one sample, sequenced in a study of graft-versus-host responses after intestinal transplantation. Assay: immunoSEQ multiplex PCR; the TCRdb copy retains only in-frame clones and omits some. The data hold 77,000 or so clones, with 92% observed a single time. The input for sequencing was PBMCs, taken 98 days after intestinal transplantation. These receptors came from a human patient who received an intestinal transplant, so some T cells may come from the graft donor. Both conserved end residues are part of each CDR3. A D gene is named only where the DNA matches it firmly. Rows may omit the clone size; those that give it use once, few, many or a size class.

v_gene,j_gene,d_gene,abundance,CDR3nt,CDR3aa
TRBV13,TRBJ2-1,.,.,TGTGCCAGCAGGGAGGGGGTAGCGGGTTATAATGAGCAGTTCTTC,CASREGVAGYNEQFF
TRBV7-3,TRBJ2-1,.,.,TGTGCCAGCAGCTTAGATACCTTCTACAATGAGCAGTTCTTC,CASSLDTFYNEQFF
TRBV11-2,TRBJ1-4,TRBD1,.,TGTGCCAGCAGCTACACAGGGGTAGCCGAAAAACTGTTTTTT,CASSYTGVAEKLFF
TRBV7-4,TRBJ1-5,TRBD1,.,TGTGCCAGCAGGAACGGGACAGGGGGCCGTCAGCCCCAGCATTTT,CASRNGTGGRQPQHF
TRBV5-1,TRBJ2-1,TRBD1,once,TGCGCCAGCAGCCGTACCGAACCTAGGACAGGGGGGCAGTTCTTC,CASSRTEPRTGGQFF
TRBV28,TRBJ2-3,TRBD2,.,TGTGCCAGCAGGCCAGCGGGAGGGCCGAGAGATACGCAGTATTTT,CASRPAGGPRDTQYF
TRBV6-1,TRBJ2-7,.,.,TGTGCCAGCCACGACAGGAATGGGGTCTACGAGCAGTACTTC,CASHDRNGVYEQYF
TRBV20-1,TRBJ1-4,.,.,TGCAGTGCTAGAATCCCCGAAAAACTGTTTTTT,CSARIPEKLFF
TRBV9,TRBJ2-6,.,.,TGTGCCAGCGGCCCCGGACCTGGGGCCAACGTCCTGACTTTC,CASGPGPGANVLTF
TRBV11-2,TRBJ2-7,.,.,TGTGCCAGCAGCCCCTCTGGCGAGCAGTACTTC,CASSPSGEQYF
TRBV7-9,TRBJ1-1,.,.,TGTGCCAGCAGCTTAGGCTGGACAGTGAACACTGAAGCTTTCTTT,CASSLGWTVNTEAFF
TRBV5-6,TRBJ2-7,.,.,TGTGCCAGCAGCTTGGGAGGGTACAGAGTCGACTACGAGCAGTACTTC,CASSLGGYRVDYEQYF
TRBV19,TRBJ2-4,.,once,TGTGCCAGTAGTAGATCTCGGACGGGGGACAATCAGTACTTC,CASSRSRTGDNQYF
TRBV10-2,TRBJ2-3,.,few,TGCGCCAGCAGTGACGGTAGCCCAGATACGCAGTATTTT,CASSDGSPDTQYF
TRBV4-2,TRBJ2-7,TRBD2,.,TGTGCCAGCAGCCAAGACCCCGTGTCAGCGGGAGCCCTCTACGAGCAGTACTTC,CASSQDPVSAGALYEQYF
TRBV6-5,TRBJ2-1,.,few,TGTGCCAGCCGGGACTACAATGAGCAGTTCTTC,CASRDYNEQFF
TRBV6-9,TRBJ2-7,.,.,TGTGCCAGCAGCCCCCTGTCGCGGGGCCCTTACGAGCAGTACTTC,CASSPLSRGPYEQYF